This T cell receptor beta chain comes out of a study of cytomegalovirus exposure and HLA in healthy donors. About the research overall: Counted in an early data release were roughly 87 million unique TCRs from HLA-typed donors.

Notes on the study in general: CMV serostatus was the only recorded immune exposure for donors. In a later analysis, HLA-C alleles had the fewest associated TCRs, DRB1 alleles the most. Reported performance of the classifier showed diagnosis of cytomegalovirus status with high specificity and sensitivity.

Both 60 Vbeta primers and 13 Jbeta primers went into the PCR. The assay was immunoSEQ multiplex PCR, and TCRdb's table has in-frame clones only and misses some. Of about 170,000 clones detected, about four fifths appear once; the ten largest clones hold approximately 0.8%. As concerns this clone: Its cognate antigen is unknown.

This CDR3 contains 15 residues. The V segment lost 3 bases and the J segment 5 bases; nucleotides outside the gene matches: 8. Germline V gives CDR1 SGHTA, CDR2 FQGNSA. This TCR came from a woman between 18 and 29 years old in good health and CMV-seronegative. The sequenced material came from PBMCs. The chain joins TRBV7-2 to TRBJ2-5; TRBD1 matches 8 bases. CDR3 nucleotides: TGTGCCAGCAGCTTTAGACAGGGGATAGGGGAGACCCAGTACTTC. Translation gives CASSFRQGIGETQYF.